This TCR beta chain was sequenced in a study of human T cells and chemical hapten exposure. Across the study: Sensitization was performed using 2% DPC on a 2 cm by 2 cm upper inner arm skin site.

The V gene lost 1 base and the J gene lost 4 bases, with 10 bases spanning the gap. The CDR3 length is 14 residues. The V gene's germline CDR1 is SEHNR and CDR2 FQNEAQ (reference sequence). In TCRdb, the RACE reads were re-called with MiXCR into one record per CDR3 protein. This sample has approximately 41,000 distinct CDR3 sequences, with around 9.5% found just once. This sample's time point: patch test 3, about 24 weeks after DPC sensitization. Treatment described: therapeutic diphenylcyclopropenone sensitization with weekly scalp DPC. Sequencing started from total RNA isolated from unfractionated whole blood.

Sample: whole blood, taken in connection with sensitization to the hapten diphenylcyclopropenone (DPC). The genes are TRBV7-9 and TRBJ1-1; D is unclear. This clonotype was sampled from a man in his fifties with alopecia areata. Some clones in this sample may be carry-over from other donors' samples. Here the CDR3 reads CASSLDSGGTEAFF. As DNA, the CDR3 is TGTGCCAGCAGCTTAGACAGCGGAGGCACTGAAGCTTTCTTT.